This entry describes one T cell receptor beta chain. The repertoire was sequenced with immunoSEQ multiplex PCR; TCRdb's copy has only in-frame clones and lacks some. The table lists about 50,000 clones, 84% of them singletons. The sample belongs to a study of OX40 agonist ivuxolimab in advanced cancers. Germline CDR1 and CDR2: MNHEY and SVGAGI. The CDR3 runs to 15 residues. The trim removed 0 bases at V and 1 base at J, leaving 3 bases unmatched. The V call is TRBV6-5, the J call TRBJ2-7; 7 bases map to TRBD2. Source: CD4+ or CD8+ T cells sorted from blood, taken in a trial of the OX40 agonist ivuxolimab. This receptor was taken from an adult with an advanced solid tumor such as melanoma, head and neck, liver or kidney cancer. The DNA of the CDR3 is TGTGCCAGCAGTTACTCTAGCGGGTCTTCCTACGAGCAGTACTTC. It codes for CASSYSSGSSYEQYF.